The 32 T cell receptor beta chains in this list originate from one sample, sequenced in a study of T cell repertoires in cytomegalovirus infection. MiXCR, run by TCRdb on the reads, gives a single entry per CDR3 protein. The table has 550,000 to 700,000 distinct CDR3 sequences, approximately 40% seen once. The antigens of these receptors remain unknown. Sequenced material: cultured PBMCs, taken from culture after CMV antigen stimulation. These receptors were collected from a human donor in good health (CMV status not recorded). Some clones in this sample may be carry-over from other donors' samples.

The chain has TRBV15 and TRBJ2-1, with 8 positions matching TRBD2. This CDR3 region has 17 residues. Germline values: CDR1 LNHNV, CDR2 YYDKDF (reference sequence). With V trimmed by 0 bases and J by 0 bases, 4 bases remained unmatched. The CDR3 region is CATSRDRGGPSYNEQFF. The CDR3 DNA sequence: TGTGCCACCAGCAGAGATCGGGGGGGGCCCTCCTACAATGAGCAGTTCTTC.

CDR3 nucleotides: TGTGCCGTCCGAGGACAGGGGGCCATACGTCTGTTTTTT. Residues: CAVRGQGAIRLFF. The chain links TRBV28 to TRBJ1-4; 11 nucleotides line up with TRBD1. The CDR3 covers 13 residues. V gave up 11 bases and J gave up 14 bases; unmatched junction bases: 13. CDR1 is MDHEN and CDR2 is SYDVKM in the germline V gene. The complete variable domain, with remaining parts taken from reference TRBV28 and TRBJ1-4, reads DVKVTQSSRYLVKRTGEKVFLECVQDMDHENMFWYRQDPGLGLRLIYFSYDVKMKEKGDIPEGYSVSREKKERFSLILESASTNQTSMYLCAVRGQGAIRLFFGSGTQLSVL.

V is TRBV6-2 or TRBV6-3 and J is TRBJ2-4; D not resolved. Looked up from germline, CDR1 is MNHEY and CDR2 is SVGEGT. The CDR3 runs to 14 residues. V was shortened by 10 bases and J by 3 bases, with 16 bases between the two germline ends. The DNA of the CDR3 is TGTGCCACCACTGTGGGCAGAAACAAAAACATTCAGTACTTC. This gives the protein CATTVGRNKNIQYF.

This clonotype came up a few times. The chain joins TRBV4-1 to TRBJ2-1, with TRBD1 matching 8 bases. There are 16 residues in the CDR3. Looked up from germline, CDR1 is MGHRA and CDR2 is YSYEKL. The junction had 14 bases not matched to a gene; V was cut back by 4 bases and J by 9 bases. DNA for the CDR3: TGCGCCAGCAGCCGAACACAGGGGGATCTTGGTAGTGAGCAGTTCTTC. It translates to CASSRTQGDLGSEQFF.

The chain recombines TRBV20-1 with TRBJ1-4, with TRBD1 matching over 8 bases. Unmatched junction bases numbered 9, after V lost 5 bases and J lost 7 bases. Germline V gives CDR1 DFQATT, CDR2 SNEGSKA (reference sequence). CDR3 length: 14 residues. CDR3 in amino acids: CSAGKQGGREKLFF. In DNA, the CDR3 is TGCAGTGCTGGAAAACAGGGGGGACGTGAAAAACTGTTTTTT.

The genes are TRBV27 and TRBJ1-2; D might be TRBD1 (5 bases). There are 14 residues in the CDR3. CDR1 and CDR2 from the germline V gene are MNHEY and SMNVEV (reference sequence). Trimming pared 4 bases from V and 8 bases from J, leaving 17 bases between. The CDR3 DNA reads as TGTGCCAGCAGTTCCCGAGTCAGGGACGGGGGCTACACCTTC. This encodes CASSSRVRDGGYTF.

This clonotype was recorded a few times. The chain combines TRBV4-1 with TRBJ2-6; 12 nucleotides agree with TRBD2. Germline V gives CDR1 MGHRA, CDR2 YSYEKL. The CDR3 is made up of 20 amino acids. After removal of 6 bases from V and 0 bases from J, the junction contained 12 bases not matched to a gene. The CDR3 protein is CASSPGLAGPPSSGANVLTF. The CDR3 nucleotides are TGCGCCAGCAGTCCTGGACTAGCGGGACCCCCGAGCTCTGGGGCCAACGTCCTGACTTTC.

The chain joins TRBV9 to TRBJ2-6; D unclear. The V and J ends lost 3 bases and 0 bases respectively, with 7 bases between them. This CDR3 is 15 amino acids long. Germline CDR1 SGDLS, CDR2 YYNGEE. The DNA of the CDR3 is TGTGCCAGCAGCGAGATGGGCTCTGGGGCCAACGTCCTGACTTTC. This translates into CASSEMGSGANVLTF.

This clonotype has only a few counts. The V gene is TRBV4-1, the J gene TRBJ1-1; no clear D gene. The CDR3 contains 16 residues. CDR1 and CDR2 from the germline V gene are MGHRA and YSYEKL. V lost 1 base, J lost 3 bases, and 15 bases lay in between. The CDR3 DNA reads TGCGCCAGCAGCCAAGCCTCTGTTGCGCGGGACACTGAAGCTTTCTTT. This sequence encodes CASSQASVARDTEAFF.

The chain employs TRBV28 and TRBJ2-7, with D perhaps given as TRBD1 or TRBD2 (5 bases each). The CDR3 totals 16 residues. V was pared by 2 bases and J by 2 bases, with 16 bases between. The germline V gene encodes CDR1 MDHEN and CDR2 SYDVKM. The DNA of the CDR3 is TGTGCCAGCAGTTTAGTTTCGGGACCCCGCCCCTACGAGCAGTACTTC. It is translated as CASSLVSGPRPYEQYF.

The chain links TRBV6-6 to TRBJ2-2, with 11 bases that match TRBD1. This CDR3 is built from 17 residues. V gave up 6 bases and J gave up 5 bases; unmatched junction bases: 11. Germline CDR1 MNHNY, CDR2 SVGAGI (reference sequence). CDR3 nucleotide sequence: TGTGCCAGCAGCACCGGGACAGGGGGACGGGGTACCGGGGAGCTGTTTTTT. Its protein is CASSTGTGGRGTGELFF.

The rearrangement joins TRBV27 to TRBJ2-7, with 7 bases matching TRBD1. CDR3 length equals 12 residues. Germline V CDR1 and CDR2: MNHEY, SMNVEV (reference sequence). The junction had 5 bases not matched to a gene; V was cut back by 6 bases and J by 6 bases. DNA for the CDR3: TGTGCCAGCAGGACAGGGAAAGGCGAGCAGTACTTC. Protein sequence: CASRTGKGEQYF.

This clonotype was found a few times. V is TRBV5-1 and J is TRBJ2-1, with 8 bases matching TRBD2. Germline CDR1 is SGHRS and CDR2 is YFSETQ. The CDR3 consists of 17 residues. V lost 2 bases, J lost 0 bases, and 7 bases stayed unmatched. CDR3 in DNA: TGCGCCAGCAGCTTCCCTGCGGGAGGCGGCTCCTACAATGAGCAGTTCTTC. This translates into CASSFPAGGGSYNEQFF.

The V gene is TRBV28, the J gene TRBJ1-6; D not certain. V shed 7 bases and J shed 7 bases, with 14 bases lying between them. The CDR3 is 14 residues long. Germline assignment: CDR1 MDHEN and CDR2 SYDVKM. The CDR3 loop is CASTLGRTNSPLHF. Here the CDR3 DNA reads TGTGCCAGCACCTTGGGGAGGACCAATTCACCCCTCCACTTT.

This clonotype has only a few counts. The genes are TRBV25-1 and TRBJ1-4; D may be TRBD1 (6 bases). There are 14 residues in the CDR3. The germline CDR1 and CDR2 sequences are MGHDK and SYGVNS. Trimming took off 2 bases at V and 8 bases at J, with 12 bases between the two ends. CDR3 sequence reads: CASSEGGGDEKLFF. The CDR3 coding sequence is TGTGCCAGCAGTGAAGGGGGCGGGGACGAAAAACTGTTTTTT.

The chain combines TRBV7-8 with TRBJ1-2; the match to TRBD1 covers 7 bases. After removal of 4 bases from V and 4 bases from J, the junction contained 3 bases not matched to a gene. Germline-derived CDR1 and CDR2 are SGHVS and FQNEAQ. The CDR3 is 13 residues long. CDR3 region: CASSSRDSYGYTF. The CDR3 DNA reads TGTGCCAGCAGCTCCCGGGACAGCTATGGCTACACCTTC.

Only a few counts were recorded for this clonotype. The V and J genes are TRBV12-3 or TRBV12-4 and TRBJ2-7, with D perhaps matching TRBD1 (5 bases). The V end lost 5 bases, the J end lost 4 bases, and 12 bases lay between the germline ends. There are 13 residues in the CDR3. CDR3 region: CASSPWGPYEQYF. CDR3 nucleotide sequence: TGTGCCAGCAGTCCGTGGGGCCCTTACGAGCAGTACTTC.

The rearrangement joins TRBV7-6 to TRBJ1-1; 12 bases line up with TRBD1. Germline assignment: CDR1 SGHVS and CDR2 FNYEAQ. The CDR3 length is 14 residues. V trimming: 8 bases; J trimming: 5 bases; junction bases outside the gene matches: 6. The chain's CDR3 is CASGTGGARTEAFF. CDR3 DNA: TGTGCCAGCGGGACAGGGGGCGCGAGGACTGAAGCTTTCTTT.

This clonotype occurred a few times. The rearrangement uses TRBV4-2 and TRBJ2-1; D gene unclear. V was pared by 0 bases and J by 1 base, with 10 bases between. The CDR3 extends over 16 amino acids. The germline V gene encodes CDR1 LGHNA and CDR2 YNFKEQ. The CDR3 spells CASSQEEERSYNEQFF. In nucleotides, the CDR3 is TGTGCCAGCAGCCAAGAAGAGGAACGGTCCTACAATGAGCAGTTCTTC.

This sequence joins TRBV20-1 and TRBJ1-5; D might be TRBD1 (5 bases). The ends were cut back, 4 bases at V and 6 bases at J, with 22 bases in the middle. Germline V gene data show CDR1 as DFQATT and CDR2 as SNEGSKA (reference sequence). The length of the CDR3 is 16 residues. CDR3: CSATSRRAGGRQPQHF. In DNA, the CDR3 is TGCAGTGCTACGTCCCGGCGGGCGGGGGGTCGTCAGCCCCAGCATTTT.

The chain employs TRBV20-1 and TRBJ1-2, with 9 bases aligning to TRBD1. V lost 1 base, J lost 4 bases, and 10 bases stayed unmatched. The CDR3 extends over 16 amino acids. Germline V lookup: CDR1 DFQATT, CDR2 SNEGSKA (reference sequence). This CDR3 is CSARVRGTGRPYGYTF. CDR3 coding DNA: TGCAGTGCTAGAGTCCGGGGGACAGGGAGGCCCTATGGCTACACCTTC.

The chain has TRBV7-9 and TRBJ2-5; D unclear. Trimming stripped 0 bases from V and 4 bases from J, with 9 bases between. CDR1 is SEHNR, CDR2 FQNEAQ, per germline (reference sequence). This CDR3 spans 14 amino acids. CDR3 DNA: TGTGCCAGCAGCTTAGCGAAGGTGGGAGAGACCCAGTACTTC. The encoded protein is CASSLAKVGETQYF. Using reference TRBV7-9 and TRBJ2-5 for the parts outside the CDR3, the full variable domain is DTGVSQNPRHKITKRGQNVTFRCDPISEHNRLYWYRQTLGQGPEFLTYFQNEAQLEKSRLLSDRFSAERPKGSFSTLEIQRTEQGDSAMYLCASSLAKVGETQYFGPGTRLLVL.

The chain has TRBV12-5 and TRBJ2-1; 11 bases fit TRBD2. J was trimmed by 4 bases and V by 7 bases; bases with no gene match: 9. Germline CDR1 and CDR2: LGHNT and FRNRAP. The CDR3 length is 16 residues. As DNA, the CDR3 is TGTGCTAGTGCCATACGACTAGCGGGGCCTTACAATGAGCAGTTCTTC. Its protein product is CASAIRLAGPYNEQFF.

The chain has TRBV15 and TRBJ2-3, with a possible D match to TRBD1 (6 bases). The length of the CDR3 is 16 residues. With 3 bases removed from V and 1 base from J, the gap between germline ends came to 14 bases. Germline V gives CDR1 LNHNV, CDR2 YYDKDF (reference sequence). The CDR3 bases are TGTGCCACCAGCAGCAAAACAGGGTTTGGCACAGATACGCAGTATTTT. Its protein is CATSSKTGFGTDTQYF.

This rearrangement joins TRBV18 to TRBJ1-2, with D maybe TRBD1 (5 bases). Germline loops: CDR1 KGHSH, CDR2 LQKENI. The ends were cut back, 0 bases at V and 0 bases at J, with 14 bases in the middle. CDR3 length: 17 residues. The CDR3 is CASSPPAPGLTNYGYTF. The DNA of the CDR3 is TGTGCCAGCTCACCACCGGCCCCGGGACTCACTAACTATGGCTACACCTTC.

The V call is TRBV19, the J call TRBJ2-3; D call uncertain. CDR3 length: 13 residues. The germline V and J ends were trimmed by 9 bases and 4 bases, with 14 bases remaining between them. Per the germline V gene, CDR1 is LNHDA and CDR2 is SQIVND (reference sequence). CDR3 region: CASRRKGPDTQYF. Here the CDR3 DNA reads TGTGCCAGCAGAAGGAAGGGTCCAGATACGCAGTATTTT.

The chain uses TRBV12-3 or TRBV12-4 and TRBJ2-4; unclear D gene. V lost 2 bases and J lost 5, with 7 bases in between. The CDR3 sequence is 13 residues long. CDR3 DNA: TGTGCCAGCAGTTTAAGTAGCCAAAACATTCAGTACTTC. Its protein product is CASSLSSQNIQYF.

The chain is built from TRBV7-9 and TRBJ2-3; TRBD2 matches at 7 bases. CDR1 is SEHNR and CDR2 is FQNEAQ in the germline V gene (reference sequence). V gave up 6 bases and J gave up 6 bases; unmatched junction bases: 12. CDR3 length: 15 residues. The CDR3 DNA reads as TGTGCCAGCAGTCCGGTGGGAGGGCCATCGGATACGCAGTATTTT. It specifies CASSPVGGPSDTQYF.

CDR3 sequence reads: CASSVALSGNTIYF. The CDR3 DNA reads TGTGCCAGCAGCGTAGCACTCTCTGGAAACACCATATATTTT. The gene calls are TRBV9 and TRBJ1-3; D is unresolved. V was clipped by 0 bases and J by 0 bases, with 4 bases between them. The CDR3 runs 14 residues. Germline values: CDR1 SGDLS, CDR2 YYNGEE.

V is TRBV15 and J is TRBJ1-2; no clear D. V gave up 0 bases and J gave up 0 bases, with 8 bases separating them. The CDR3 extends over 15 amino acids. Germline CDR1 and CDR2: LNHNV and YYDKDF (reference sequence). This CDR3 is CATSRDIRTNYGYTF. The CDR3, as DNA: TGTGCCACCAGCAGAGATATCAGGACTAACTATGGCTACACCTTC.

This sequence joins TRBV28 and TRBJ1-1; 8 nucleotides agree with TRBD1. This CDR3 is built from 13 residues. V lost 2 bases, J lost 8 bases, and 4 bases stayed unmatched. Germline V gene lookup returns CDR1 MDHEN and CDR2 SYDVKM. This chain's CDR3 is CASSLLGQAEAFF. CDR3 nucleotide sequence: TGTGCCAGCAGTTTACTGGGACAGGCCGAAGCTTTCTTT.

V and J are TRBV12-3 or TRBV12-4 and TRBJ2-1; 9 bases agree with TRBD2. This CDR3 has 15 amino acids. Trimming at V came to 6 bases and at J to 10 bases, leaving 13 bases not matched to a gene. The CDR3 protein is CASRNSGSSLGEQFF. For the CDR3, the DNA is TGTGCCAGCAGAAATAGCGGGAGCTCTTTAGGAGAGCAGTTCTTC.